This T cell receptor beta chain was sequenced in a study of OX40 agonist ivuxolimab in advanced cancers. General study points: The study observed clonal expansion of CD4+ and CD8+ blood T cells by week 6 at 0.1 to 3.0 mg/kg. There were, on average, more expanded clones in CD8+ T cells than in CD4+. No determination was made of the antigen specificity of the expanded peripheral T cells.

From germline, CDR1 is MNHEY and CDR2 SVGAGI. V lost 9 bases and J lost 5, with 20 bases in between. This CDR3 has 14 amino acids. Produced via immunoSEQ multiplex PCR; TCRdb's table is partial and in-frame only. The data contain about 68,000 clones, less than 95% of them singletons. As for this clone: Antigen unknown.

At cycle 4 day 1, cycle 7 day 1, and baseline, blood was sampled. The rearrangement joins TRBV6-5 to TRBJ2-7, with D uncertain. This receptor was obtained from an adult with an advanced solid tumor such as melanoma, head and neck, liver or kidney cancer. The source was CD4+ or CD8+ T cells sorted from blood, collected in a trial of the OX40 agonist ivuxolimab. The CDR3 DNA follows: TGTGCCAGTTCTCGAGGCGCCCCTCTCCACGAGCAGTACTTC. Translating it yields CASSRGAPLHEQYF.